One and the same sample provided the 26 T cell receptor beta chains below, sequenced in a study of control samples from healthy donors and cancer patients. The table came from immunoSEQ multiplex PCR; TCRdb's copy has only in-frame clones and leaves some out. Among tens of thousands of clones listed, 84% were seen once. Sequencing was performed on PBMCs. The receptors stem from a woman between 50 and 59 years old with lung cancer.

The chain couples TRBV4-1 to TRBJ2-7, with TRBD2 matching over 8 bases. From germline, CDR1 is MGHRA and CDR2 YSYEKL. The CDR3 covers 15 residues. V was pared by 3 bases and J by 4 bases, with 8 bases of the junction left unmatched. CDR3 amino acids: CASSHTGSGAYEQYF. DNA for the CDR3: TGCGCCAGCAGCCACACGGGTAGCGGGGCTTACGAGCAGTACTTC.

The chain uses TRBV2 and TRBJ1-3, with TRBD1 matching over 7 bases. The CDR3 covers 15 residues. Trimming at V came to 6 bases and at J to 1 base, leaving 6 bases not matched to a gene. Germline CDR1 is SNHLY and CDR2 is FYNNEI. As DNA, the CDR3 is TGTGCCAGCAGGAGGGGACAGTTATCTGGAAACACCATATATTTT. Its translation is CASRRGQLSGNTIYF.

Points on this clone: The junction and the germline gene differ at one end; a read error may be behind it. The gene calls are TRBV7-9 and TRBJ1-4, with unresolved D. Germline CDR1 and CDR2: SEHNR and FQNEAQ (reference sequence). The CDR3 loop spans 12 amino acids. The CDR3 DNA reads TGTGCCAGCACCTTAACGGTTGAAAAACTGTTTTTT. This codes for CASTLTVEKLFF.

The genes are TRBV28 and TRBJ1-2; 8 bases are shared with TRBD1. Germline V CDR1 and CDR2: MDHEN, SYDVKM. CDR3 length: 15 residues. Trimming took 2 bases from V and 8 from J; bases not matched to a gene: 10. The CDR3 reads CASSLRWQGARGYTF. DNA of the CDR3: TGTGCCAGCAGTTTACGGTGGCAGGGGGCGCGCGGCTACACCTTC.

The chain recombines TRBV28 with TRBJ2-3, with a tentative D call TRBD1 (6 bases). CDR3 length: 15 residues. Trimming left V 6 bases short and J 1 base short, with 14 bases between. Per the germline V gene, CDR1 is MDHEN and CDR2 is SYDVKM. The CDR3 DNA reads as TGTGCCAGCAGCCGCTTACAGGGTGGCACAGATACGCAGTATTTT. Its protein is CASSRLQGGTDTQYF.

This clone was recorded only once. The chain employs TRBV7-2 and TRBJ2-7; tentatively, D is TRBD1 or TRBD2 (5 bases each). Looked up from germline, CDR1 is SGHTA and CDR2 is FQGNSA. This CDR3 region has 13 residues. Trimming took off 1 base at V and 7 bases at J, with 11 bases between the two ends. The CDR3 bases are TGTGCCAGCAGCTTAGGCGGAGAGGGGGAGCAGTACTTC. Residues: CASSLGGEGEQYF.

The J gene is TRBJ2-1, the V gene TRBV3-1 (or the pseudogene TRBV3-2); D not certain. V was trimmed by 3 bases and J by 7 bases, leaving 16 bases between them. CDR1 and CDR2 (germline): LGHDT, YNNKEL (reference sequence). The CDR3 runs 15 residues. This chain's CDR3 is CASSQGSLLGNEQFF. CDR3 DNA: TGTGCCAGCAGCCAGGGGTCTTTGTTGGGTAATGAGCAGTTCTTC.

The chain uses TRBV5-1 and TRBJ1-2; D is possibly TRBD1 (6 bases). This CDR3 contains 15 residues. From germline, CDR1 is SGHRS and CDR2 YFSETQ. V was pared by 4 bases and J by 8 bases, with 21 bases between. The CDR3 protein is CASSNPEGGIEGYTF. The CDR3 DNA reads TGCGCCAGCAGCAACCCCGAAGGGGGAATCGAAGGCTACACCTTC.

V usage is TRBV29-1 and J usage is TRBJ2-2, with a weak D call TRBD2 (5 bases). Germline V gene sequence: CDR1 SQVTM, CDR2 ANQGSEA. This CDR3 is built from 14 residues. V was trimmed by 6 bases and J by 5 bases, leaving 16 bases between them. CDR3 residues: CSVSEHPGTGELFF. CDR3 coding DNA: TGCAGCGTCTCGGAGCACCCGGGGACCGGGGAGCTGTTTTTT.

The V gene is TRBV3-1 (or the pseudogene TRBV3-2), the J gene TRBJ1-2; D gene ambiguous. This CDR3 comprises 13 residues. Germline assignment: CDR1 LGHDT and CDR2 YNNKEL (reference sequence). V was shortened by 1 base and J by 7 bases, with 10 bases between the two germline ends. The CDR3 sequence: CASSQVDQTGYTF. DNA for the CDR3: TGTGCCAGCAGCCAAGTCGATCAGACTGGCTACACCTTC.

The V and J genes are TRBV10-2 and TRBJ2-7; 7 bases fit TRBD1. The CDR3 has 14 amino acids. Germline loops: CDR1 WSHSY, CDR2 SAAADI. Trimming took 6 bases from V and 0 from J; bases not matched to a gene: 5. The CDR3 DNA sequence: TGCGCCAGCAGGGGGGACAGCCCCTCCTACGAGCAGTACTTC. Amino acid sequence: CASRGDSPSYEQYF.

This sequence joins TRBV9 and TRBJ1-1, with 7 bases that match TRBD1. The germline gives CDR1 SGDLS, CDR2 YYNGEE. CDR3 size: 13 residues. The V and J ends lost 3 bases and 5 bases, in that order; junction bases with no gene match: 4. The CDR3 DNA follows: TGTGCCAGCAGCGCAGGGGGTTCGACTGAAGCTTTCTTT. Amino acids: CASSAGGSTEAFF.

A few counts support this clone. The V and J genes are TRBV6-6 and TRBJ1-1; D ambiguous. The V end lost 7 bases, the J end lost 1 base, and 10 bases lay between the germline ends. The germline V gene has CDR1 MNHNY and CDR2 SVGAGI (reference sequence). The CDR3 has 13 amino acids. In DNA form, the CDR3 reads TGTGCCAGCAATCGCGTCAGGAACACTGAAGCTTTCTTT. This encodes CASNRVRNTEAFF.

This chain links TRBV4-3 with TRBJ2-5; no reliable D call. V lost 1 base and J 4 bases, leaving 13 bases between the germline ends. The CDR3 is 15 amino acids. CDR1 LGHNA and CDR2 YSLEER come from the germline V gene. CDR3 sequence reads: CASSQVGVFGETQYF. The CDR3 DNA follows: TGCGCCAGCAGCCAAGTGGGCGTTTTTGGAGAGACCCAGTACTTC.

V is TRBV19 and J is TRBJ1-5; 10 nucleotides agree with TRBD1. In germline, CDR1 is LNHDA, CDR2 SQIVND (reference sequence). Germline trimming cut 4 bases from V and 5 bases from J; bases unmatched to any gene: 8. This CDR3 has 16 residues. CDR3 amino acids: CASSNVGTGADQPQHF. CDR3 in DNA: TGTGCCAGTAGTAATGTCGGGACAGGGGCAGATCAGCCCCAGCATTTT.

The rearrangement uses TRBV9 and TRBJ1-2, with 9 positions matching TRBD1. V lost 3 bases and J lost 4; bases outside the gene matches: 4. Looked up from germline, CDR1 is SGDLS and CDR2 is YYNGEE. The CDR3 is 14 residues long. In nucleotides, the CDR3 is TGTGCCAGCAGCGCTACAGGGGGCGTCTATGGCTACACCTTC. Encoded protein: CASSATGGVYGYTF.

The chain links TRBV19 to TRBJ1-5, with no clear D. The CDR3 length is 13 residues. Looked up from germline, CDR1 is LNHDA and CDR2 is SQIVND (reference sequence). With 3 bases removed from V and 0 bases from J, the gap between germline ends came to 3 bases. CDR3 amino acids: CASSMFSNQPQHF. CDR3 nucleotide sequence: TGTGCCAGTAGTATGTTTAGCAATCAGCCCCAGCATTTT.

The V gene is TRBV5-1, the J gene TRBJ2-5; TRBD2 matches at 7 bases. The V gene's germline CDR1 is SGHRS and CDR2 YFSETQ. J lost 5 bases, V lost 0 bases, and 1 base had no gene match. The length of the CDR3 is 13 residues. In DNA, the CDR3 is TGCGCCAGCAGCTTGGCCGGGGGGGAGACCCAGTACTTC. Protein: CASSLAGGETQYF.

V and J are TRBV2 and TRBJ2-7; the match to TRBD1 covers 10 bases. Germline V CDR1 and CDR2: SNHLY, FYNNEI. The length of the CDR3 is 12 residues. The junction had 5 bases not matched to a gene; V was cut back by 11 bases and J by 4 bases. Here the CDR3 reads CAGRDRGYEQYF. The CDR3 DNA follows: TGTGCCGGCCGGGACAGGGGTTACGAGCAGTACTTC.

V usage is TRBV6-2 or TRBV6-3 and J usage is TRBJ1-1; weak D call: TRBD1 (5 bases). Trimming left V 3 bases short and J 3 bases short, with 11 bases between. The CDR3 totals 14 residues. Per the germline V gene, CDR1 is MNHEY and CDR2 is SVGEGT. CDR3 loop: CASSYDGGDTEAFF. For the CDR3, the DNA is TGTGCCAGCAGTTATGACGGGGGGGACACTGAAGCTTTCTTT.

This chain uses TRBV7-7 with TRBJ1-5, with 8 bases fitting TRBD1. Per the germline V gene, CDR1 is SSHAT and CDR2 is FNYEAQ (reference sequence). This CDR3 spans 16 amino acids. V was pared by 5 bases and J by 1 base, with 7 bases of the junction left unmatched. The CDR3 is CASSTRTGRSNQPQHF. The CDR3 nucleotides are TGTGCCAGCAGCACGCGGACAGGGAGGAGCAATCAGCCCCAGCATTTT.

V usage is TRBV6-5 and J usage is TRBJ1-2; possibly TRBD1 for D (6 bases). Germline V gene sequence: CDR1 MNHEY, CDR2 SVGAGI. The CDR3 consists of 15 residues. With 2 bases removed from V and 8 bases from J, the gap between germline ends came to 18 bases. Written as DNA, the CDR3 is TGTGCCAGCAGTTACCCCGGCGCACCTCAGGGGGGCTACACCTTC. Translated: CASSYPGAPQGGYTF.

The chain links TRBV5-1 to TRBJ2-7; 7 bases agree with TRBD1. The germline V gene has CDR1 SGHRS and CDR2 YFSETQ. CDR3 length equals 15 residues. J gave up 2 bases and V 4 bases, and 9 bases lay outside the gene matches. The DNA for the CDR3 is TGCGCCAGCAGCCCCGGGACAGCCAGGGCCTACGAGCAGTACTTC. The encoded protein is CASSPGTARAYEQYF.

The gene calls are TRBV24-1 and TRBJ2-7; D may be TRBD1 or TRBD2 (5 bases each). This CDR3 region has 13 residues. Germline-derived CDR1 and CDR2 are KGHDR and SFDVKD. With 10 bases removed from V and 0 bases from J, the gap between germline ends came to 12 bases. Written as DNA, the CDR3 is TGTGCCACTGGGGACGAGAACTCCTACGAGCAGTACTTC. Encoded protein: CATGDENSYEQYF.

The chain has TRBV5-5 and TRBJ2-1; the D gene could be TRBD1 or TRBD2 (5 bases each). V lost 5 bases and J 3 bases, leaving 12 bases between the germline ends. Germline lookup yields CDR1 SGHKS and CDR2 YYEKEE (reference sequence). The CDR3 loop spans 14 amino acids. CDR3: CASRVRDDYNEQFF. The DNA for the CDR3 is TGTGCCAGCAGGGTCCGGGACGACTACAATGAGCAGTTCTTC.

The chain uses TRBV28 and TRBJ1-1; D gene unclear. Germline V CDR1 and CDR2: MDHEN, SYDVKM. V lost 5 bases to trimming and J lost 9 bases, with 13 bases between them. There are 12 residues in the CDR3. CDR3 residues: CASSAVTDKAFF. CDR3 bases: TGTGCCAGCAGTGCCGTGACGGATAAAGCTTTCTTT. The full variable domain, in which reference TRBV28 and TRBJ1-1 provide the parts outside the CDR3, is DVKVTQSSRYLVKRTGEKVFLECVQDMDHENMFWYRQDPGLGLRLIYFSYDVKMKEKGDIPEGYSVSREKKERFSLILESASTNQTSMYLCASSAVTDKAFFGQGTRLTVV.